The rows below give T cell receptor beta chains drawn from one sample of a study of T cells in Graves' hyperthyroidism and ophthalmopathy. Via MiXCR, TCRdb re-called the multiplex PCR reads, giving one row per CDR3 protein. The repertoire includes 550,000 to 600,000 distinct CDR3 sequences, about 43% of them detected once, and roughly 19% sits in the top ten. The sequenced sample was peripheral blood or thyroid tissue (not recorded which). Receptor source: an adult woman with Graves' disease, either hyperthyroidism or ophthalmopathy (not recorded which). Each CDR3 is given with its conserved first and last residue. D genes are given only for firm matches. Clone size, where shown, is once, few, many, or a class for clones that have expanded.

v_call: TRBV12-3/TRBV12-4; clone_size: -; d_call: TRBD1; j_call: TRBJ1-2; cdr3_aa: CASSLAPGTGNGYTF; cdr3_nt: TGTGCCAGCAGTTTAGCTCCCGGGACAGGTAATGGCTACACCTTC
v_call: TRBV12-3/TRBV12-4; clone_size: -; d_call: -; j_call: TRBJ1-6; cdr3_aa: CASSLLQSPLHF; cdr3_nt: TGTGCCAGCAGTTTGCTTCAGTCACCCCTCCACTTT
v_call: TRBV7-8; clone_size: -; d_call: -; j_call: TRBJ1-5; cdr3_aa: CASSRLGRNQPQHF; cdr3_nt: TGTGCCAGCAGCAGATTGGGACGCAATCAGCCCCAGCATTTT
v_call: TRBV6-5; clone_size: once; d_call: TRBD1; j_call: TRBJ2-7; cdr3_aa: CAIRDPGQGGYEQYF; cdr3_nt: TGTGCCATCAGGGATCCGGGACAGGGTGGTTACGAGCAGTACTTC
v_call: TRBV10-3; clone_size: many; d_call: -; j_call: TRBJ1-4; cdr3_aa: CAISDYGVGEKLFF; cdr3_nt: TGTGCCATCAGTGACTATGGGGTAGGGGAAAAACTGTTTTTT
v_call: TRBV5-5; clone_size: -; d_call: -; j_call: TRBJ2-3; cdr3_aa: CASSETSFADTQYF; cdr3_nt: TGTGCCAGCAGCGAAACTAGTTTCGCCGATACGCAGTATTTT
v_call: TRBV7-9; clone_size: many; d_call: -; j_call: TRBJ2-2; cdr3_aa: CASSPLGGSNTGELFF; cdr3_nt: TGTGCCAGCAGCCCGCTAGGGGGGTCGAACACCGGGGAGCTGTTTTTT
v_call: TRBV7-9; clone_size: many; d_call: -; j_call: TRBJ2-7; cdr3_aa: CASSPPGANGYEQYF; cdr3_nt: TGTGCCAGCAGCCCCCCAGGGGCTAATGGGTACGAGCAGTACTTC
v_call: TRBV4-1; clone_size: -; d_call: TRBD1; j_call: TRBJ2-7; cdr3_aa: CASSRYNPTGSYEQYF; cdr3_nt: TGTGCCAGCAGCCGGTACAATCCGACAGGGTCCTACGAGCAGTACTTC
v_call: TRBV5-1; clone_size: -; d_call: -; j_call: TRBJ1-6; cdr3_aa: CASSFKGGSPLHF; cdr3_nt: TGCGCCAGCAGCTTTAAGGGTGGTTCACCCCTCCACTTT
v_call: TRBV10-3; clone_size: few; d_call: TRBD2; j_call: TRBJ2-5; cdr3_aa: CATRTSGDETQYF; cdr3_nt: TGTGCCACCCGGACTAGCGGGGATGAGACCCAGTACTTC
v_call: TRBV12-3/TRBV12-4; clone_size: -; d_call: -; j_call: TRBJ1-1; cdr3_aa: CASTPGTPNTEAFF; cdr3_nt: TGTGCCAGCACACCCGGGACACCAAACACTGAAGCTTTCTTT
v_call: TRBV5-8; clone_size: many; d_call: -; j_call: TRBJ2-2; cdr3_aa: CASSSGTVRTGELFF; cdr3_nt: TGTGCCAGCAGCTCCGGTACTGTCCGCACCGGGGAGCTGTTTTTT
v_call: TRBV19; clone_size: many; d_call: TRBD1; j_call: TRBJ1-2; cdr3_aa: CASNNRDRDYGYTF; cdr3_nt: TGTGCCAGTAATAACCGGGACAGGGACTATGGCTACACCTTC
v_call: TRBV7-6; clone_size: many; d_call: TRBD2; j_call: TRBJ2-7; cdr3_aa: CASTRLATTYEQYF; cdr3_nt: TGTGCCAGCACTCGACTAGCGACAACCTACGAGCAGTACTTC
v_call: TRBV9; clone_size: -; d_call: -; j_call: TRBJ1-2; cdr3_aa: CASSSRGIHGYTF; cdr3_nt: TGTGCCAGCAGCTCCCGCGGGATCCATGGCTACACCTTC
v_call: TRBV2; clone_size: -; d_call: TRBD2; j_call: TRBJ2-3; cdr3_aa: CASETSVDTQYF; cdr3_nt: TGTGCCAGCGAGACTAGCGTTGATACGCAGTATTTT
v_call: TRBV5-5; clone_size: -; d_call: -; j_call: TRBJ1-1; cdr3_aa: CASSYARGTEAFF; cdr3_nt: TGTGCCAGCAGTTACGCCCGGGGGACTGAAGCTTTCTTT
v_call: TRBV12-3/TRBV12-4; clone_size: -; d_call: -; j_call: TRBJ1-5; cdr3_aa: CASSLSADPGQPQHF; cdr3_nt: TGTGCCAGCAGTTTGTCGGCCGACCCCGGTCAGCCCCAGCATTTT
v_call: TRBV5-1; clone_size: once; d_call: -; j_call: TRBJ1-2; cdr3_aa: CASSSQGHINGYTF; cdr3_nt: TGCGCCAGCAGCTCGCAGGGGCATATAAATGGCTACACCTTC
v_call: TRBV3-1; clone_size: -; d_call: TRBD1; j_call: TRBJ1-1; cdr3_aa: CASSQAGQLNTEAFF; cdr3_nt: TGTGCCAGCAGCCAAGCGGGACAGTTGAACACTGAAGCTTTCTTT
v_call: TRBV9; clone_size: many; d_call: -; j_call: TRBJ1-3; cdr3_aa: CASSVATGLGNTIYF; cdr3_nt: TGTGCCAGCAGCGTAGCTACAGGGCTCGGAAACACCATATATTTT
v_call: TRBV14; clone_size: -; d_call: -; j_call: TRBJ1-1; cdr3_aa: CASSPDWGMLNTEAFF; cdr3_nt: TGTGCCAGCAGCCCAGACTGGGGGATGTTGAACACTGAAGCTTTCTTT
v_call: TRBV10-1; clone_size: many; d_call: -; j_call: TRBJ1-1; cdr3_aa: CASSEGRFAAFF; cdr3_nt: TGCGCCAGCAGTGAGGGAAGGTTTGCAGCTTTCTTT
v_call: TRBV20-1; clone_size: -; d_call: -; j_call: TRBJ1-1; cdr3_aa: CSAAYSVNTEAFF; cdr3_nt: TGCAGTGCTGCGTACAGCGTTAACACTGAAGCTTTCTTT
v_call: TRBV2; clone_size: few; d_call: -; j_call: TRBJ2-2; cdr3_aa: CAGNTGPTGELFF; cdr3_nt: TGTGCCGGCAATACAGGGCCCACCGGGGAGCTGTTTTTT
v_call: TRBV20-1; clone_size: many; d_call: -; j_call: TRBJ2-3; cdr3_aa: CSASSQAGLPDTQYF; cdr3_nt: TGCAGTGCTAGTAGCCAGGCAGGGCTGCCAGATACGCAGTATTTT
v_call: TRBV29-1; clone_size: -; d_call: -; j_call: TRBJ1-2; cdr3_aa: CSVERGRTPYYTF; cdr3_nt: TGCAGCGTTGAACGGGGCAGGACTCCGTACTACACCTTC
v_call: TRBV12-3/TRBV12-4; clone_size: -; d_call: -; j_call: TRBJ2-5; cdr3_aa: CASSLNGGVQYF; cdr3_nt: TGTGCCAGCAGTTTGAATGGTGGGGTCCAGTACTTC
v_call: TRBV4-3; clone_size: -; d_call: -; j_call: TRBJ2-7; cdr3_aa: CASSQGRGSSYEQYF; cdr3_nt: TGCGCCAGCAGCCAAGGAAGAGGGTCCTCCTACGAGCAGTACTTC
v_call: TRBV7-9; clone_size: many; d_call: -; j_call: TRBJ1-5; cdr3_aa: CASSPQYSNQPQHF; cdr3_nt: TGTGCCAGCAGCCCACAGTATAGCAATCAGCCCCAGCATTTT
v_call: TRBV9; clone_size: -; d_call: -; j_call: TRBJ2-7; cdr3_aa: CASSVGAGRPGEQYF; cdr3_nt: TGTGCCAGCAGCGTCGGCGCCGGACGACCGGGCGAGCAGTACTTC
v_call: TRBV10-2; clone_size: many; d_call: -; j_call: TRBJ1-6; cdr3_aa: CASSPQGSPLHF; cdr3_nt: TGCGCCAGCAGCCCACAAGGATCACCCCTCCACTTT
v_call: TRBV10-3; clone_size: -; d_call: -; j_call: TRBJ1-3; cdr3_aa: CAASSLEGSSGNTIYF; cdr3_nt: TGTGCCGCATCAAGCTTGGAGGGGAGCTCTGGAAACACCATATATTTT
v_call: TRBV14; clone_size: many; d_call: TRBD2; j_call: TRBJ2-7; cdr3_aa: CASSQPDVRLAGEGEQYF; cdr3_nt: TGTGCCAGCAGCCAACCGGACGTACGACTAGCGGGAGAGGGGGAGCAGTACTTC
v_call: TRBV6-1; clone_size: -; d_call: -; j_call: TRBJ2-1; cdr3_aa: CASLNSYYSSYNEQFF; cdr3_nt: TGTGCCAGCCTTAACAGTTACTATAGCTCCTACAATGAGCAGTTCTTC
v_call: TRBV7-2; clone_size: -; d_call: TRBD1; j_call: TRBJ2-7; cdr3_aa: CASSLTRGRGSYEQYF; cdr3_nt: TGTGCCAGCAGCTTGACCAGGGGGCGCGGTAGTTACGAGCAGTACTTC
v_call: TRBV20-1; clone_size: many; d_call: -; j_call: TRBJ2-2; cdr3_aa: CSADGRNTGELFF; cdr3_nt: TGCAGTGCCGACGGACGGAACACCGGGGAGCTGTTTTTT
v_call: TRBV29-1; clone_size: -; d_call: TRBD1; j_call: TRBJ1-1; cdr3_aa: CSVDPWDSMNTEAFF; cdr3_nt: TGCAGCGTTGACCCCTGGGACAGCATGAACACTGAGGCTTTCTTT
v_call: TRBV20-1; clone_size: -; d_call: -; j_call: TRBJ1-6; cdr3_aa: CSASESPLHF; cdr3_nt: TGCAGTGCTAGTGAATCACCCCTCCACTTT
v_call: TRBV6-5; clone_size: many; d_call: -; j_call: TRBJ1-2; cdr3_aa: CASSYGLGVYHGYTF; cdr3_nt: TGTGCCAGCAGTTATGGACTCGGGGTTTATCATGGCTACACCTTC
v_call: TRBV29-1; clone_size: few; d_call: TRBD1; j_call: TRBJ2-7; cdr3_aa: CSVITGARHEQYF; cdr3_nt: TGCAGCGTTATCACAGGGGCGAGGCACGAGCAGTACTTC
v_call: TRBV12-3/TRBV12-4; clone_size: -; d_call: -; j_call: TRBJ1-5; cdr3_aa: CASSLVGGNEPQHF; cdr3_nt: TGTGCCAGCAGTTTGGTGGGGGGAAATGAGCCCCAGCATTTT
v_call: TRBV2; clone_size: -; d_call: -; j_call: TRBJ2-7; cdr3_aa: CASSEFGPDPGEQYF; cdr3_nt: TGTGCCAGCAGTGAATTTGGGCCAGACCCTGGCGAGCAGTACTTC
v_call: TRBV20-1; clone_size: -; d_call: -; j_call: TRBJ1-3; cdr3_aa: CSASSWGSGNTIYF; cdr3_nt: TGCAGTGCTAGTTCTTGGGGTTCTGGAAACACCATATATTTT
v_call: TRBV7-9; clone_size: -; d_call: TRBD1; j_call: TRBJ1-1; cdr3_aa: CASSLTGPEAFF; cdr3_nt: TGTGCCAGCAGCTTGACAGGGCCTGAAGCTTTCTTT
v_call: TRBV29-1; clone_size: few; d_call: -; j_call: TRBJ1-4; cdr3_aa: CSVVYGTNEKLFF; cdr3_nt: TGCAGCGTTGTGTACGGCACCAATGAAAAACTGTTTTTT
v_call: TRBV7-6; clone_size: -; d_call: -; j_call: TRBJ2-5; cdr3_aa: CASSPAGSYSNQPQYF; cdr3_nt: TGTGCCAGCAGCCCAGCCGGGTCATATAGCAATCAGCCCCAGTACTTC
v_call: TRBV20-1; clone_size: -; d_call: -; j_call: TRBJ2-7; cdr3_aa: CSAISIVTSYEQYF; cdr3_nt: TGCAGTGCTATATCCATAGTTACTTCCTACGAGCAGTACTTC
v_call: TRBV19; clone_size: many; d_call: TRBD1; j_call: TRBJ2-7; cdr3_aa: CASSTRDRGPRGEQYF; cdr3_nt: TGTGCCAGTAGTACCCGGGACAGGGGACCCAGGGGCGAGCAGTACTTC
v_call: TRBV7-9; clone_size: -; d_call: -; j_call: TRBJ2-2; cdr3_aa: CASRSTSGELFF; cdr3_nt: TGTGCCAGCAGATCGACTAGCGGGGAGCTGTTTTTT
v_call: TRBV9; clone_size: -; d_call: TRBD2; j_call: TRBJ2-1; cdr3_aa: CASVGLAGVEQFF; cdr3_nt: TGTGCCAGCGTGGGACTAGCGGGAGTTGAGCAGTTCTTC
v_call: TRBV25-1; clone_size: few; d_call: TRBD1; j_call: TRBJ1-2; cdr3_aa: CASSDDMGQLYGYTF; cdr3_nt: TGTGCCAGCAGCGACGACATGGGACAGCTCTATGGCTACACCTTC
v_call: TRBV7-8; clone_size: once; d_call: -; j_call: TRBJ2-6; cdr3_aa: CASSLGTDVLTF; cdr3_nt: TGTGCCAGCAGCCTAGGGACCGACGTCCTGACTTTC
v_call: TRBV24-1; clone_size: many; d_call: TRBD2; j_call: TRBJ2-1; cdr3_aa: CATSDLGRESTLDNEQFF; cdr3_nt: TGTGCCACCAGTGATTTGGGGCGGGAGTCGACTCTGGACAATGAGCAGTTCTTC
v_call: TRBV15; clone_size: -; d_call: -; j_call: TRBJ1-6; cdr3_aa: CATSRGTDNSPLHF; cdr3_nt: TGTGCCACCAGCAGAGGGACAGATAATTCACCCCTCCACTTT
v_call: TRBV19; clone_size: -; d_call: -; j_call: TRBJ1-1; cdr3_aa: CASSYPLLEAEAFF; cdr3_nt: TGTGCCAGTAGTTATCCCCTCCTCGAGGCTGAAGCTTTCTTT